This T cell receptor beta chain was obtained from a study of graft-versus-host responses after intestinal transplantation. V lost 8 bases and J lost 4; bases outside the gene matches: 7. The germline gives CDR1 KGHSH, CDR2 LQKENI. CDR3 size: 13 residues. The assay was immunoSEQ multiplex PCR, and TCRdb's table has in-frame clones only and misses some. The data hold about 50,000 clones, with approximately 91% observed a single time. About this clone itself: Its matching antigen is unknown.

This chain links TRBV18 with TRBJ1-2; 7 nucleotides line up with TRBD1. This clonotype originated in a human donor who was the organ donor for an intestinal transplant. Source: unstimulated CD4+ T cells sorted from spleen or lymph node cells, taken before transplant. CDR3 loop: CASAPGTAYGYTF. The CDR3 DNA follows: TGTGCCAGCGCCCCCGGGACAGCCTATGGCTACACCTTC.